The sequence of this TCR beta chain was determined in a study of T-cell reconstitution after alpha-beta-depleted transplantation in children. Study-level points and caveats: Counts and diversity of T cells one year after transplant came mostly from newly produced T cells. Surviving recipient T cells and thymic progenitors underlay high day-60 TCRbeta diversity in some patients. Alpha-beta T cells present about two months after transplant were reported to originate from several hundred expanded graft clones.

CDR1 and CDR2 from the germline V gene are SGHAT and FQDESV (reference sequence). There are 15 residues in the CDR3. V lost 5 bases to trimming and J lost 6 bases; unmatched junction nucleotides: 8. Unique molecular identifiers featured in how the TCRbeta library was prepared. TCRdb fed the PCR reads into MiXCR, producing one record per CDR3 protein. This table has 300,000 to 400,000 distinct CDR3 sequences, 16% appearing once. Of note for this clonotype: Its antigen is not known.

The material was PBMCs, mostly from graft donor cells, obtained 360 days after TCRalphabeta/CD19-depleted stem cell transplant. This TCR came from a male patient aged 2-15 years who had a stem cell transplant for acute lymphoblastic leukemia, so the T cells may come from the graft donor. The chain has TRBV11-1 and TRBJ2-1, with 9 bases matching TRBD1. The CDR3 loop reads CASSRPGQGFNEQFF. The DNA for the CDR3 is TGTGCCAGCAGCCGACCGGGACAGGGCTTCAATGAGCAGTTCTTC.